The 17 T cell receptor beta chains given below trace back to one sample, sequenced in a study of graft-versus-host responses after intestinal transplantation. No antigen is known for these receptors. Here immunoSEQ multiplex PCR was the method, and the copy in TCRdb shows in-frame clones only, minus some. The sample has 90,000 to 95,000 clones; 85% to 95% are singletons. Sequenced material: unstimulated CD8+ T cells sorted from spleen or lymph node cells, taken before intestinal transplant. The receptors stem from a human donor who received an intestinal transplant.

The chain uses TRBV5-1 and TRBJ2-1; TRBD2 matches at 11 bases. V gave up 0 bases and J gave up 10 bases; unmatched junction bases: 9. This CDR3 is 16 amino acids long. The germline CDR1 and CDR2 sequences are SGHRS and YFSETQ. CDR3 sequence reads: CASSLVTSGSAREQFF. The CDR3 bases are TGCGCCAGCAGCTTGGTCACTAGCGGGAGTGCAAGGGAGCAGTTCTTC.

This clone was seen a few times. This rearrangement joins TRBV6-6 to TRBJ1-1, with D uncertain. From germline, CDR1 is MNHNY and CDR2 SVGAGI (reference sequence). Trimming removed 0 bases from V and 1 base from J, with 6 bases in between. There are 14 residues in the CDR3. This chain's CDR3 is CASSYSAGNTEAFF. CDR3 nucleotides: TGTGCCAGCAGTTACTCCGCGGGGAACACTGAAGCTTTCTTT.

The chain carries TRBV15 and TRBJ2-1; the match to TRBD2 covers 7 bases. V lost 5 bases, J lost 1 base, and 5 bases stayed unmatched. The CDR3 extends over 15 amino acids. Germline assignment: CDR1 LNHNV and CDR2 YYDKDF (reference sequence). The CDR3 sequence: CATSGISGSYNEQFF. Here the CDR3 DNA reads TGTGCCACCAGCGGCATTAGCGGGTCCTACAATGAGCAGTTCTTC.

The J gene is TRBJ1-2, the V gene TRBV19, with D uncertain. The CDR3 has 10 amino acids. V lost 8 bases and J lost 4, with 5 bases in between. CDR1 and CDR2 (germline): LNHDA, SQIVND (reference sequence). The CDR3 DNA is TGTGCCAGTCTTAGCTATGGCTACACCTTC. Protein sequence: CASLSYGYTF.

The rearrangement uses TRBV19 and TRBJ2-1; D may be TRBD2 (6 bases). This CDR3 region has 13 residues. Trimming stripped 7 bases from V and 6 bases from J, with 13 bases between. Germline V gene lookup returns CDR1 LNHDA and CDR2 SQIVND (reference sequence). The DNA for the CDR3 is TGTGCCAGTACCCATATCGGGGGCAATGAGCAGTTCTTC. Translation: CASTHIGGNEQFF. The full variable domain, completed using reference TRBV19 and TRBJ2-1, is DGGITQSPKYLFRKEGQNVTLSCEQNLNHDAMYWYRQDPGQGLRLIYYSQIVNDFQKGDIAEGYSVSREKKESFPLTVTSAQKNPTAFYLCASTHIGGNEQFFGPGTRLTVL.

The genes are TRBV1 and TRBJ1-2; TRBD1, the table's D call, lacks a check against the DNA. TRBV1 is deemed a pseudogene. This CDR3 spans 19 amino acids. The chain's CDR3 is CTRPPDSLIIGVEVDGYTF. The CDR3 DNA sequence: TGCACCAGACCACCCGACTCCTTAATTATAGGGGTGGAAGTCGACGGCTACACCTTC.

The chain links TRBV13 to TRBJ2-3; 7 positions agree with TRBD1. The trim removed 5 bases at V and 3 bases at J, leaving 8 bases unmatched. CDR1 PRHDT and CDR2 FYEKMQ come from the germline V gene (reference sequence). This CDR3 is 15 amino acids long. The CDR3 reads CASSPRDRYTDTQYF. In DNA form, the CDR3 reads TGTGCCAGCAGCCCACGGGACAGATATACAGATACGCAGTATTTT.

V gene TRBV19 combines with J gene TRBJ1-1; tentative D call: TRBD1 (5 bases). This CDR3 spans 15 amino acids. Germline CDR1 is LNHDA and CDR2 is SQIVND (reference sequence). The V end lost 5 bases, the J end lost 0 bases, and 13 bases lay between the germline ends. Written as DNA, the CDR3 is TGTGCCAGTAGTTTCGGGGGGTCCATGAACACTGAAGCTTTCTTT. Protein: CASSFGGSMNTEAFF.

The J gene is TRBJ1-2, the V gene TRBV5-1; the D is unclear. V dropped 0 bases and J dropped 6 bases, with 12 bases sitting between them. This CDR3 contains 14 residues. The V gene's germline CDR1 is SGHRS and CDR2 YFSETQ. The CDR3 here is CASSLGGGSHGYTF. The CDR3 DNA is TGCGCCAGCAGCTTGGGTGGCGGTTCTCATGGCTACACCTTC.

The CDR3 loop reads CASGTGVHGYTF. The CDR3 DNA reads as TGTGCCAGCGGTACAGGGGTACATGGCTACACCTTC. This chain joins TRBV5-6 and TRBJ1-2, with 7 bases matching TRBD1. Trimming at V came to 7 bases and at J to 6 bases, leaving 6 bases not matched to a gene. The CDR3 totals 12 residues. CDR1 SGHDT and CDR2 YYEEEE come from the germline V gene.

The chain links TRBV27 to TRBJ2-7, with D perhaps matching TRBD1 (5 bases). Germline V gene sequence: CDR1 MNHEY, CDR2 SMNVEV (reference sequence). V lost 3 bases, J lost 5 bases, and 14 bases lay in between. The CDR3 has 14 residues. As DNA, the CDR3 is TGTGCCAGCAGTTTCTCCTCACAGGTCCACGAGCAGTACTTC. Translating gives CASSFSSQVHEQYF.

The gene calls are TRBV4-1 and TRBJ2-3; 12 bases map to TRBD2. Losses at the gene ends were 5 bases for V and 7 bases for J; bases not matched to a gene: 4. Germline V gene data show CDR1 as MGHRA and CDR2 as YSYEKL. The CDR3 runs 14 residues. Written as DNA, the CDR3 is TGCGCCAGCAGCGGACTAGCGGGACTCAATACGCAGTATTTT. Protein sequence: CASSGLAGLNTQYF.

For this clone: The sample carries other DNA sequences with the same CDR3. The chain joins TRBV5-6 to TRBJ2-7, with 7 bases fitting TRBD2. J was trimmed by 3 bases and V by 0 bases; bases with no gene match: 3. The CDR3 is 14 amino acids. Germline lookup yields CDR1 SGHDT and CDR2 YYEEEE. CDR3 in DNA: TGTGCCAGCAGCTTGGGACTAGCATTCTACGAGCAGTACTTC. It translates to CASSLGLAFYEQYF.

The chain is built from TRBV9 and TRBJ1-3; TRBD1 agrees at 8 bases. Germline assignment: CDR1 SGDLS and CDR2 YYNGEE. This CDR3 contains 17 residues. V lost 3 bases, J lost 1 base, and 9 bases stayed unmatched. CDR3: CASSENDRGWSGNTIYF. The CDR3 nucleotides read TGTGCCAGCAGCGAAAATGACAGGGGTTGGTCTGGAAACACCATATATTTT.

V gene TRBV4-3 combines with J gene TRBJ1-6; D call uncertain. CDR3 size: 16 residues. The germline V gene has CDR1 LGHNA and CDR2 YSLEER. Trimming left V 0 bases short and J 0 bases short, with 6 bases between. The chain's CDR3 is CASSQERSSYNSPLHF. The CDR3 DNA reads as TGCGCCAGCAGCCAAGAACGGAGCTCCTATAATTCACCCCTCCACTTT.

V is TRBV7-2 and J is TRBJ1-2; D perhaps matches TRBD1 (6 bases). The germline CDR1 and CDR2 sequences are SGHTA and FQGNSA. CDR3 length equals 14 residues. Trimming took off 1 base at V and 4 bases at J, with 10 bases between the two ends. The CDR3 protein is CASSLGTEFYGYTF. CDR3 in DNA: TGTGCCAGCAGCTTAGGGACAGAATTCTATGGCTACACCTTC.

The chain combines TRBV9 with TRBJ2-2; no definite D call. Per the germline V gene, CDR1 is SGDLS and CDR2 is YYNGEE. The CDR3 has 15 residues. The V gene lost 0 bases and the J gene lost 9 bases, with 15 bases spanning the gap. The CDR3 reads CASSVGMRSRRELFF. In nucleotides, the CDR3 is TGTGCCAGCAGCGTAGGCATGAGGTCACGGCGGGAGCTGTTTTTT.